The TCR beta chain under discussion was sequenced for a study of response to subunit inactivated influenza vaccine. In this sample, this clonotype turned up a few times. The junction had 4 bases not matched to a gene; V was cut back by 0 bases and J by 6 bases. Per the germline V gene, CDR1 is SGHRS and CDR2 is YFSETQ. The CDR3 totals 15 residues. TCRdb passed the RT-PCR reads through MiXCR, listing each CDR3 protein once. Among 500,000 to 550,000 distinct CDR3 sequences listed, roughly 23% were seen once. Separately, the same data were catalogued under a study of T cells expressing NK-cell markers. That study adds: TCR beta libraries carry UMIs added by 5'RACE template switching. All TCR beta repertoires analysed originated from sorted CD3+CD56+NKG2C+, CD3+CD56+NKG2C- and CD3+CD56-NKG2C+ T cells. Of eight sequenced donors, seven were HCMV-seropositive and one HCMV-seronegative.

The material sequenced was CD4+ T cells sorted from PBMCs, taken less than 13 days after vaccination. The origin of this receptor is a man over 45 who received an inactivated influenza vaccine. This sequence joins TRBV5-1 and TRBJ2-7; 12 bases line up with TRBD1. The CDR3 is CASSLVGQGAGEQYF. The CDR3 DNA reads as TGCGCCAGCAGCTTGGTGGGACAGGGGGCCGGCGAGCAGTACTTC. The full variable domain, rest sourced from reference TRBV5-1 and TRBJ2-7, is KAGVTQTPRYLIKTRGQQVTLSCSPISGHRSVSWYQQTPGQGLQFLFEYFSETQRNKGNFPGRFSGRQFSNSRSEMNVSTLELGDSALYLCASSLVGQGAGEQYFGPGTRLTVT.